Presented here are 28 T cell receptor beta chains from one specimen sequenced in a study of cytomegalovirus exposure and HLA in healthy donors. PCR was performed using 60 Vbeta and 13 Jbeta primers. Only in-frame clones appear in the TCRdb table, and some are missing; sequencing was by immunoSEQ multiplex PCR. The data show 100,000 to 150,000 clones, 83% seen once. Source material: PBMCs. The receptors come from a woman aged 35 to 49 in good health and CMV-seropositive.

The chain employs TRBV5-1 and TRBJ2-7, with D perhaps matching TRBD1 (6 bases). Trimming shortened V by 5 bases and J by 0 bases, and 18 bases separated the two germline ends. CDR1 is SGHRS, CDR2 YFSETQ, per germline. CDR3 length: 16 amino acids. CDR3 in amino acids: CASSSVGVQGSYEQYF. CDR3 coding DNA: TGCGCCAGCAGTTCGGTGGGGGTACAGGGCTCCTACGAGCAGTACTTC.

This sequence joins TRBV7-3 and TRBJ2-5, with 10 bases that match TRBD1. This CDR3 has 14 residues. Germline CDR1 is SGHTA and CDR2 is FQGTGA. The V segment lost 5 bases and the J segment 5 bases; nucleotides outside the gene matches: 5. DNA for the CDR3: TGTGCCAGCAGCGCGACAGGGGGCAGGGAGACCCAGTACTTC. It translates to CASSATGGRETQYF.

The genes are TRBV28 and TRBJ1-2; 8 bases align to TRBD1. The CDR3 has 13 residues. CDR1 is MDHEN and CDR2 is SYDVKM in the germline V gene. V was clipped by 7 bases and J by 8 bases; unmatched bases: 9. CDR3: CASTLQGAQGYTF. In DNA, the CDR3 is TGTGCCAGCACCCTTCAGGGGGCGCAGGGCTACACCTTC.

The chain links TRBV30 to TRBJ2-2, with 10 bases matching TRBD1. The CDR3 is 16 amino acids. Germline loops: CDR1 GTSNPN, CDR2 SVGIG (reference sequence). J lost 6 bases, V lost 3 bases, and 10 bases had no gene match. CDR3 coding DNA: TGTGCCTGGAGCACACCAGGGACAGGGGCAGCCGGGGAGCTGTTTTTT. It codes for CAWSTPGTGAAGELFF.

This chain joins TRBV2 and TRBJ2-1; D unclear. V shed 3 bases and J shed 10 bases, with 7 bases lying between them. This CDR3 region has 11 residues. From germline, CDR1 is SNHLY and CDR2 FYNNEI. CDR3 protein: CASSDPREQFF. CDR3 nucleotides: TGTGCCAGCAGTGACCCCAGGGAGCAGTTCTTC.

This chain joins TRBV25-1 and TRBJ1-2; 7 nucleotides match TRBD1. V lost 4 bases to trimming and J lost 1 base; unmatched junction nucleotides: 0. The CDR3 runs 13 residues. CDR1 is MGHDK, CDR2 SYGVNS, per germline. The CDR3 DNA reads as TGTGCCAGCAGTGGACAGGGTAACTATGGCTACACCTTC. This sequence encodes CASSGQGNYGYTF.

This sequence joins TRBV5-1 and TRBJ1-4, with D tentatively TRBD1 (5 bases). This CDR3 contains 16 residues. The ends were cut back, 4 bases at V and 4 bases at J, with 17 bases in the middle. CDR1 is SGHRS, CDR2 YFSETQ, per germline. Here the CDR3 reads CASSPRPGMGNEKLFF. The CDR3 coding sequence is TGCGCCAGCAGCCCTAGGCCAGGGATGGGTAATGAAAAACTGTTTTTT.

This clone was counted only a few times. CDR3 residues: CASSLSVGVEETQYF. DNA for the CDR3: TGTGCCAGCAGTTTATCTGTGGGAGTGGAGGAGACCCAGTACTTC. The chain carries TRBV28 and TRBJ2-5; weak D call: TRBD2 (5 bases). The CDR3 is 15 residues long. Trimming pared 1 base from V and 5 bases from J, leaving 14 bases between. The V gene's germline CDR1 is MDHEN and CDR2 SYDVKM. Full variable domain (missing parts from reference TRBV28 and TRBJ2-5): DVKVTQSSRYLVKRTGEKVFLECVQDMDHENMFWYRQDPGLGLRLIYFSYDVKMKEKGDIPEGYSVSREKKERFSLILESASTNQTSMYLCASSLSVGVEETQYFGPGTRLLVL.

This clone came up a few times. This CDR3 is also generated by other DNA sequences in the sample. V gene TRBV2 combines with J gene TRBJ1-2; 7 bases fit TRBD1. This CDR3 comprises 13 residues. Germline trimming cut 6 bases from V and 3 bases from J; bases unmatched to any gene: 4. CDR1 and CDR2 (germline): SNHLY, FYNNEI. CDR3: CASRGQGDYGYTF. The CDR3, as DNA: TGTGCCAGCAGAGGGCAGGGGGACTATGGCTACACCTTC.

This chain links TRBV2 with TRBJ1-5; the match to TRBD1 covers 12 bases. CDR3 length: 15 residues. J gave up 7 bases and V 6 bases, and 7 bases lay outside the gene matches. Germline CDR1 reads SNHLY; CDR2 reads FYNNEI. The CDR3 loop reads CASRGQGAPKQPQHF. The DNA of the CDR3 is TGTGCCAGCAGGGGACAGGGGGCGCCAAAGCAGCCCCAGCATTTT.

A single count supports this clone. CDR3 in amino acids: CASSSLTPYNEQFF. CDR3 in DNA: TGTGCCAGCAGTTCTTTGACTCCTTACAATGAGCAGTTCTTC. The rearrangement links TRBV27 to TRBJ2-1; D is unresolved. Trimming shortened V by 4 bases and J by 4 bases, and 11 bases separated the two germline ends. This CDR3 comprises 14 residues. Germline V CDR1 and CDR2: MNHEY, SMNVEV (reference sequence).

The V and J genes are TRBV5-1 and TRBJ2-7; D perhaps matches TRBD2 (6 bases). The V end lost 2 bases, the J end lost 6 bases, and 12 bases lay between the germline ends. The CDR3 loop spans 13 amino acids. Germline-derived CDR1 and CDR2 are SGHRS and YFSETQ. In DNA, the CDR3 is TGCGCCAGCAGCTTAGGACTACTGGTCGAGCAGTACTTC. Its protein product is CASSLGLLVEQYF.

The chain carries TRBV6-1 and TRBJ2-1; possibly TRBD2 for D (5 bases). CDR1 is MNHNS, CDR2 SASEGT, per germline. This CDR3 has 15 residues. Between the trimmed V and J ends, which lost 4 bases and 2 bases, there was a span of 12 bases. CDR3 sequence: CASSVEEDAYNEQFF. Here the CDR3 DNA reads TGTGCCAGCAGTGTGGAGGAAGATGCCTACAATGAGCAGTTCTTC.

This clone was seen only a few times. This chain joins TRBV29-1 and TRBJ1-2, with no clear D. This CDR3 has 14 residues. The germline CDR1 and CDR2 sequences are SQVTM and ANQGSEA. Trimming cost V 0 bases and J 3 bases, with 11 bases left between them. The CDR3 spells CSVEDWRADYGYTF. DNA of the CDR3: TGCAGCGTTGAAGATTGGAGGGCCGACTATGGCTACACCTTC.

The chain couples TRBV11-2 to TRBJ2-1; TRBD2 matches at 9 bases. The CDR3 is 16 residues long. Per the germline V gene, CDR1 is SGHAT and CDR2 is FQNNGV. V lost 1 base, J lost 7 bases, and 8 bases stayed unmatched. The CDR3 coding sequence is TGTGCCAGCAGCTTAGGGGCGGGAGGGCCCGGGAATGAGCAGTTCTTC. Translating gives CASSLGAGGPGNEQFF.

V gene TRBV5-4 combines with J gene TRBJ1-6; tentatively, D is TRBD1 (5 bases). Per the germline V gene, CDR1 is SGHNT and CDR2 is YYREEE (reference sequence). V was cut by 0 bases and J by 6 bases, with 19 bases left in between. The CDR3 contains 18 residues. CDR3 coding DNA: TGTGCCAGCAGCTTGGCCAGGGTCAACAACCCAGGTAATTCACCCCTCCACTTT. This translates into CASSLARVNNPGNSPLHF.

The chain carries TRBV12-2 and TRBJ2-2; TRBD2, as called in the table, went unchecked against the DNA. TRBV12-2 is flagged as a pseudogene. The CDR3 is 22 amino acids. DNA of the CDR3: TGTGCAAGTCGCTCCACCGGGGCCGGGGGACTAGCGGGCCCCGCGAACACCGGGGAGCTGTTTTTT. Translation: CASRSTGAGGLAGPANTGELFF.

The gene calls are TRBV29-1 and TRBJ2-3, with D unclear. The CDR3 is 12 residues long. Trimming took off 7 bases at V and 5 bases at J, with 13 bases between the two ends. The V gene's germline CDR1 is SQVTM and CDR2 ANQGSEA. The CDR3, as DNA: TGCAGCGGGCTGGGCGATGGAGATACGCAGTATTTT. Its protein product is CSGLGDGDTQYF.

This rearrangement joins TRBV27 to TRBJ1-5, with TRBD1 identical over 7 bases. CDR1 MNHEY and CDR2 SMNVEV come from the germline V gene (reference sequence). The CDR3 is made up of 14 amino acids. V lost 2 bases to trimming and J lost 2 bases; unmatched junction nucleotides: 0. The DNA of the CDR3 is TGTGCCAGCAGTTTAGGGACAGGCAATCAGCCCCAGCATTTT. Protein: CASSLGTGNQPQHF.

The V gene is TRBV30, the J gene TRBJ2-7; TRBD1 aligns across 7 bases. The CDR3 contains 12 residues. V lost 7 bases and J lost 2; bases outside the gene matches: 5. The germline CDR1 and CDR2 sequences are GTSNPN and SVGIG (reference sequence). The CDR3 DNA follows: TGTGCCTACGGACAGGTCCCCTACGAGCAGTACTTC. Encoded protein: CAYGQVPYEQYF.

This clone showed up just once. At the DNA level, this CDR3 is encoded by other sequences in the same sample as well. The chain links TRBV5-1 to TRBJ2-1; 9 bases align to TRBD1. The CDR3 contains 14 residues. V dropped 4 bases and J dropped 6; count of bases not matched to a gene: 5. CDR1 and CDR2 from the germline V gene are SGHRS and YFSETQ. The CDR3 reads CASSLQGAGNEQFF. The DNA of the CDR3 is TGCGCCAGCAGCCTACAGGGGGCAGGCAATGAGCAGTTCTTC.

CDR3 coding DNA: TGCGCCAGCAGCCAGGGAAGCGGGAAGGGGGAAGAGACCCAGTACTTC. Translation: CASSQGSGKGEETQYF. The chain employs TRBV4-3 and TRBJ2-5; perhaps TRBD2 as D (7 bases). The CDR3 has 16 residues. The V gene's germline CDR1 is LGHNA and CDR2 YSLEER. V was trimmed by 3 bases and J by 3 bases, leaving 17 bases between them.

The chain combines TRBV30 with TRBJ2-7; weak D call: TRBD1 (6 bases). V was clipped by 2 bases and J by 5 bases, with 13 bases between them. The CDR3 runs 13 residues. The germline CDR1 and CDR2 sequences are GTSNPN and SVGIG (reference sequence). The CDR3 sequence is CAWSTQQGHEQYF. The CDR3 DNA reads as TGTGCCTGGAGTACACAACAGGGCCACGAGCAGTACTTC.

The J gene is TRBJ1-5, the V gene TRBV9; the match to TRBD1 covers 7 bases. Trimming cost V 2 bases and J 6 bases; bases outside gene matches: 2. CDR1 is SGDLS and CDR2 is YYNGEE in the germline V gene. The CDR3 extends over 13 amino acids. This chain's CDR3 is CASSVGQSQPQHF. CDR3 sequence (DNA): TGTGCCAGCAGCGTGGGACAGTCTCAGCCCCAGCATTTT.

This clone was found once. V usage is TRBV11-1 and J usage is TRBJ2-1, with 9 bases identical to TRBD2. In germline, CDR1 is SGHAT, CDR2 FQDESV (reference sequence). This CDR3 has 15 residues. The V segment lost 5 bases and the J segment 2 bases; nucleotides outside the gene matches: 4. CDR3 DNA: TGTGCCAGCAGCATGACTAGCGGCCCCTACAATGAGCAGTTCTTC. This translates into CASSMTSGPYNEQFF.

The chain is built from TRBV9 and TRBJ2-2; the D gene is possibly TRBD1 (6 bases). The CDR3 is 15 residues long. V was clipped by 1 base and J by 4 bases, with 11 bases between them. Per the germline V gene, CDR1 is SGDLS and CDR2 is YYNGEE. CDR3: CASSVRTELTGELFF. CDR3 nucleotide sequence: TGTGCCAGCAGCGTACGGACAGAACTCACCGGGGAGCTGTTTTTT.

This rearrangement joins TRBV28 to TRBJ1-2, with 12 nucleotides matching TRBD1. This CDR3 comprises 18 residues. Germline assignment: CDR1 MDHEN and CDR2 SYDVKM. The V segment lost 1 base and the J segment 7 bases; nucleotides outside the gene matches: 13. The CDR3 loop is CASSLLGNPGQGAGGYTF. The CDR3 DNA is TGTGCCAGCAGTTTATTAGGAAATCCGGGACAGGGGGCTGGTGGCTACACCTTC.

The chain couples TRBV28 to TRBJ1-5; 8 bases line up with TRBD1. This CDR3 has 15 residues. Germline lookup yields CDR1 MDHEN and CDR2 SYDVKM. Trimming removed 5 bases from V and 6 bases from J; junction bases left unmatched: 9. As DNA, the CDR3 is TGTGCCAGCAGTCCTTTCAGGGGGCAGATTCAGCCCCAGCATTTT. It codes for CASSPFRGQIQPQHF.